The sequence of this T cell receptor beta chain was determined in a study of identical twins. Germline lookup yields CDR1 SGDLS and CDR2 YYNGEE. There are 17 residues in the CDR3. The V end was cut by 1 base, the J end by 3 bases, with 20 bases between. MiXCR, run by TCRdb on the 5' RACE reads, gives a single entry per CDR3 protein. The sample records under 350,000 distinct CDR3 sequences, just under 9.5% being singletons. This same sample was also taken into another study, of yellow fever vaccine responses in identical twins.

The sequence was obtained from a woman aged 18-35 years in good health. The V gene is TRBV9, the J gene TRBJ2-7; perhaps TRBD1 as D (5 bases). The sequencing input was CD8+ T cells sorted from blood. The CDR3 nucleotides read TGTGCCAGCAGCGTAATCAGGGCAGCCATCTCCCTCTACGAGCAGTACTTC. Residues: CASSVIRAAISLYEQYF.